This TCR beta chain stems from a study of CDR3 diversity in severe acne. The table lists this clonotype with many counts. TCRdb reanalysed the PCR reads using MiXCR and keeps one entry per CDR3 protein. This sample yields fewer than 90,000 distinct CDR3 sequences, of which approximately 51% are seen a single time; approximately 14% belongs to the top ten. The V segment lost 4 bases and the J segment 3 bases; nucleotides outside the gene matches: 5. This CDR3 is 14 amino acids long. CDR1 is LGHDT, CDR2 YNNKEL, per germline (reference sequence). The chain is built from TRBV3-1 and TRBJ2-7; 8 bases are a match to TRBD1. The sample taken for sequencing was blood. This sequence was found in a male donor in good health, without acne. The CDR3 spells CASSPRTGLYEQYF. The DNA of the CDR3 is TGTGCCAGCAGCCCCCGGACAGGGCTCTACGAGCAGTACTTC.